This T cell receptor beta chain was sequenced for a study of blood T cell repertoires in COVID-19. About the study: Donors in the United States, Italy and Spain gave samples during acute or convalescent COVID-19. PBMCs, B-cell-depleted T cells, or T cells were the source of the cDNA or gDNA that made up the material.

Authors' data handling: Estimation of nucleated cell counts relied on the amplification of reference gene primers. The method was immunoSEQ multiplex PCR; TCRdb's version includes in-frame clones alone and lacks a portion of them. Clonal size and the V and J genes are those of that table, whereas D and trimming came from the DNA. The sample has about 290,000 clones, more than 85% seen once. Germline V gene lookup returns CDR1 SGHDN and CDR2 FVKESK. V gave up 4 bases and J gave up 6 bases; unmatched junction bases: 9. The CDR3 is 16 residues long. The sequencing input was peripheral blood. This chain connects TRBV14 to TRBJ1-6; the match to TRBD1 covers 7 bases. The receptor was isolated from a man aged 35 to 55 with acute or convalescent COVID-19. CDR3 in DNA: TGTGCCAGCAGCCCCACCACCGGACAGGCTAATTCACCCCTCCACTTT. Its protein product is CASSPTTGQANSPLHF.